This TCR beta chain was sequenced for a study of control samples from healthy donors and cancer patients. The CDR3 runs to 14 residues. Germline trimming cut 4 bases from V and 6 bases from J; bases unmatched to any gene: 5. Germline-derived CDR1 and CDR2 are LGHDT and YNNKEL (reference sequence). TCRdb's copy holds only in-frame clones and misses some; the assay was immunoSEQ multiplex PCR. The sample holds some 120,000 clones, about 90% seen once. Comments on this clone: The same CDR3 arises from other DNA sequences in this sample as well.

This clonotype originated in a man between 18 and 35 years old in good health. The sequenced sample was blood. The chain couples TRBV3-1 (or the pseudogene TRBV3-2) to TRBJ1-5; TRBD1 matches at 8 bases. This CDR3 reads CASSPQGAVQPQHF. CDR3 nucleotides: TGTGCCAGCAGCCCCCAGGGGGCCGTTCAGCCCCAGCATTTT.